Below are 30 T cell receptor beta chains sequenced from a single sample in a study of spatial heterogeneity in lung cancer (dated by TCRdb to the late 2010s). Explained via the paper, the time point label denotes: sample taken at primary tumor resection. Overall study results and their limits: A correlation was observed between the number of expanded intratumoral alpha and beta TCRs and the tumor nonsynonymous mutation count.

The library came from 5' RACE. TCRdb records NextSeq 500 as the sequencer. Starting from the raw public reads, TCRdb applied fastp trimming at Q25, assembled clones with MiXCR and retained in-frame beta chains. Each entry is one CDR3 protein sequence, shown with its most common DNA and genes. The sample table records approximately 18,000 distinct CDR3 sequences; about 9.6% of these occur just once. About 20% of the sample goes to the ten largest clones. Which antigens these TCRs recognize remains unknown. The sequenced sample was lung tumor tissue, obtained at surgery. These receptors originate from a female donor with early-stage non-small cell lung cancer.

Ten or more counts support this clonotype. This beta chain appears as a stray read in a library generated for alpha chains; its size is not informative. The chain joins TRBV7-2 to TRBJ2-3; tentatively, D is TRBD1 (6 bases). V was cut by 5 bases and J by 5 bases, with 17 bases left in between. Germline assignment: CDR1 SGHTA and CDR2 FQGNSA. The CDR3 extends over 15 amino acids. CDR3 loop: CASSRGFYREDTQYF. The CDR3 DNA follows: TGTGCCAGCAGCCGAGGGTTTTACAGGGAAGATACGCAGTATTTT.

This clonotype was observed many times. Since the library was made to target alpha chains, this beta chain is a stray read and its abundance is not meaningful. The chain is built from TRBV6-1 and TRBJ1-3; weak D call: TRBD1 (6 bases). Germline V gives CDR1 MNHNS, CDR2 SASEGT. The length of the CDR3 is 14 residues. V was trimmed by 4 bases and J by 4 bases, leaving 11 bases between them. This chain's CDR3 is CASSASDRGNTIYF. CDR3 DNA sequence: TGTGCCAGCAGTGCTTCAGACAGGGGAAACACCATATATTTT.

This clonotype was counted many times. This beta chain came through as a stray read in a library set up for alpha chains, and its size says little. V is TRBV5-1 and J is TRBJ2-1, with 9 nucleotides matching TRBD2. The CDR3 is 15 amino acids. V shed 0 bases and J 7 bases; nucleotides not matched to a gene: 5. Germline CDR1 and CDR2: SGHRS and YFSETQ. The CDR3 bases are TGCGCCAGCAGCTTGGAACTAGCGGGTGGAAATGAGCAGTTCTTC. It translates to CASSLELAGGNEQFF.

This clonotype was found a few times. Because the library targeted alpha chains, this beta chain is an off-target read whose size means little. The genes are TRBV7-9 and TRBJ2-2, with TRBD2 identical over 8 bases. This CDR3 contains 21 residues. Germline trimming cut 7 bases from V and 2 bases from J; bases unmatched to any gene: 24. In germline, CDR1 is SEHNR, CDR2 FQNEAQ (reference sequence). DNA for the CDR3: TGTGCCAGCAACTTTTTTAGCCTCGGTGTCGAACTAGCGGTAAACACCGGGGAGCTGTTTTTT. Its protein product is CASNFFSLGVELAVNTGELFF. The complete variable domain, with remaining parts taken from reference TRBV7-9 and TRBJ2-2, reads DTGVSQNPRHKITKRGQNVTFRCDPISEHNRLYWYRQTLGQGPEFLTYFQNEAQLEKSRLLSDRFSAERPKGSFSTLEIQRTEQGDSAMYLCASNFFSLGVELAVNTGELFFGEGSRLTVL.

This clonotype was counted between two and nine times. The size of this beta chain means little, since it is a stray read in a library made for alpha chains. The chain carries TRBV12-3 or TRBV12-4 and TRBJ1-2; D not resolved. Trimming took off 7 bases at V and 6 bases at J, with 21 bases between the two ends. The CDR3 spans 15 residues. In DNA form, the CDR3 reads TGTGCCAGCACTCTAGCTGGCACTCGGATAAATGGCTACACCTTC. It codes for CASTLAGTRINGYTF.

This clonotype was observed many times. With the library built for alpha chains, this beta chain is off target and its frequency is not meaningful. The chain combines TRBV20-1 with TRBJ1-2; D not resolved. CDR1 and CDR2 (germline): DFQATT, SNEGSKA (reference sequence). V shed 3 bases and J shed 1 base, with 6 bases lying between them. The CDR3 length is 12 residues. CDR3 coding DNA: TGCAGTGCTAGGAGGGATAACTATGGCTACACCTTC. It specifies CSARRDNYGYTF.

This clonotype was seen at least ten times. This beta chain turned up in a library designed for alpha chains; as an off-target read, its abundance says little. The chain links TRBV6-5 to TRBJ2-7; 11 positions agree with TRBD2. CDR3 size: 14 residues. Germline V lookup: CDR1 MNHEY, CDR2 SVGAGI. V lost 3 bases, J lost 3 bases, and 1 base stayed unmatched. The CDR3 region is CASSYGTSGYEQYF. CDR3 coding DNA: TGTGCCAGCAGTTATGGGACTAGCGGCTACGAGCAGTACTTC.

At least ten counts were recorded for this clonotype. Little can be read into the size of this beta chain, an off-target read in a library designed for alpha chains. CDR3 DNA: TGTGCCAGCAGTGCCTCGGGCACCGGGGAGCTGTTTTTT. Its protein is CASSASGTGELFF. The rearrangement links TRBV12-3 or TRBV12-4 to TRBJ2-2; D is unclear. CDR3 length equals 13 residues. Trimming pared 5 bases from V and 4 bases from J, leaving 8 bases between.

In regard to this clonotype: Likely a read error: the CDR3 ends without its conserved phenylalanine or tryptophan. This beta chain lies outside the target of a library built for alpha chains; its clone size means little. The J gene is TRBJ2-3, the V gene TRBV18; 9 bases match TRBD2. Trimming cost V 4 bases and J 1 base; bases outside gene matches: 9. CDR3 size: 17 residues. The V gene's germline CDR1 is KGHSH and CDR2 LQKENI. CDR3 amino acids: CASSRLTSGRRTDTQYL. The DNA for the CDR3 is TGTGCCAGCTCACGACTCACTAGCGGGCGACGCACAGATACGCAGTATTTA.

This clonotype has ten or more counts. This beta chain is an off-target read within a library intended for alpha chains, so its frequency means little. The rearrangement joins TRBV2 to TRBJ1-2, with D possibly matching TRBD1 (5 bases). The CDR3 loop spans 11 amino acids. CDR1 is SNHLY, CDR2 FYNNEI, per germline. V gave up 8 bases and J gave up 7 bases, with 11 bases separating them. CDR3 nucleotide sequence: TGTGCCAGCCACCAGGGTCTTGGCTACACCTTC. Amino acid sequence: CASHQGLGYTF.

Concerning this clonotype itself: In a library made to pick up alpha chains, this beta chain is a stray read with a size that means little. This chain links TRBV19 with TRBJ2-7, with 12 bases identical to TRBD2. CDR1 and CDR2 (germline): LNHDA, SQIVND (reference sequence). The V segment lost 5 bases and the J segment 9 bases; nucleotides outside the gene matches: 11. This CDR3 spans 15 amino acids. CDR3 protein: CASSFSGLAGTPQYF. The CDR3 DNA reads TGTGCCAGTAGTTTCTCCGGACTAGCGGGGACCCCGCAGTACTTC.

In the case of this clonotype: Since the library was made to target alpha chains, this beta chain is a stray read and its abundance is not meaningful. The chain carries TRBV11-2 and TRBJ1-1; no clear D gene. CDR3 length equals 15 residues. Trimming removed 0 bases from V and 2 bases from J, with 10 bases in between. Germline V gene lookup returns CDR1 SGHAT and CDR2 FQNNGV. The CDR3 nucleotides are TGTGCCAGCAGCTTAGAGCCCTGGGGAAACACTGAAGCTTTCTTT. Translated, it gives CASSLEPWGNTEAFF.

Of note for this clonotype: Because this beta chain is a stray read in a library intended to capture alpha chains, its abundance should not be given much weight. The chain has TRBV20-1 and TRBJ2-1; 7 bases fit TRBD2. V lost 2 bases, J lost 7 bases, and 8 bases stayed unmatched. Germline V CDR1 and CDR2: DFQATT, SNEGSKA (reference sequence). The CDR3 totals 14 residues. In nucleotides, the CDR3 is TGCAGTGCTAGATTCCGGACTAGTTTGAATGAGCAGTTCTTC. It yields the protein CSARFRTSLNEQFF.

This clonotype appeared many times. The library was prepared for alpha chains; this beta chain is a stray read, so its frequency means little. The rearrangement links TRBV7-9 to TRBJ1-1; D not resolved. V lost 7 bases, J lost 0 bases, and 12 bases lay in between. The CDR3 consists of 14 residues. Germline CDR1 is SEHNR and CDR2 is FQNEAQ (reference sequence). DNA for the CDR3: TGTGCCAGCACCCCACACCTTCTGAACACTGAAGCTTTCTTT. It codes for CASTPHLLNTEAFF. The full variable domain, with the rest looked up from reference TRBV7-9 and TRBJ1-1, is DTGVSQNPRHKITKRGQNVTFRCDPISEHNRLYWYRQTLGQGPEFLTYFQNEAQLEKSRLLSDRFSAERPKGSFSTLEIQRTEQGDSAMYLCASTPHLLNTEAFFGQGTRLTVV.

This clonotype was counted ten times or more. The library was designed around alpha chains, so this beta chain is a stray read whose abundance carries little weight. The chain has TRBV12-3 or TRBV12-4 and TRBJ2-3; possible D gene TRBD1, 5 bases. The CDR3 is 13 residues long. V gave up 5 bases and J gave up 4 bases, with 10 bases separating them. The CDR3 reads CASSTLGPDTQYF. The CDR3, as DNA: TGTGCCAGCAGTACCCTGGGGCCAGATACGCAGTATTTT.

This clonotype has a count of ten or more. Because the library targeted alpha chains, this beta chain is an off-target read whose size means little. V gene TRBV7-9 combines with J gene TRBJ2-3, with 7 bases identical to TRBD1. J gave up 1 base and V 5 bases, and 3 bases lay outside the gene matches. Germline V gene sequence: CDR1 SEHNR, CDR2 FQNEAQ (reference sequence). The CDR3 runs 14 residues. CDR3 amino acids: CASSTGQGTDTQYF. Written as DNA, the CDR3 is TGTGCCAGCAGCACTGGACAGGGCACAGATACGCAGTATTTT.

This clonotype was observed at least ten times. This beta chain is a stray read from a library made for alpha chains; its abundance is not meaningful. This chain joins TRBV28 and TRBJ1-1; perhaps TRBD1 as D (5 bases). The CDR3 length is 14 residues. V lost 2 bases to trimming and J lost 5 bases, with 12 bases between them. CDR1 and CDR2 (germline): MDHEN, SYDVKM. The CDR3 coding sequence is TGTGCCAGCAGTTTAGAACCGGGACGGACTGAAGCTTTCTTT. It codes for CASSLEPGRTEAFF.

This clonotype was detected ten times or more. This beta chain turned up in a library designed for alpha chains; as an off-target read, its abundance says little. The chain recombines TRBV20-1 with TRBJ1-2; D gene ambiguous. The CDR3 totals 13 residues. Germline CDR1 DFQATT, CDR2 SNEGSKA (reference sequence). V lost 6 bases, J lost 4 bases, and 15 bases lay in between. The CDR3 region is CSATPSPAYGYTF. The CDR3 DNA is TGCAGTGCCACCCCCTCACCTGCCTATGGCTACACCTTC.

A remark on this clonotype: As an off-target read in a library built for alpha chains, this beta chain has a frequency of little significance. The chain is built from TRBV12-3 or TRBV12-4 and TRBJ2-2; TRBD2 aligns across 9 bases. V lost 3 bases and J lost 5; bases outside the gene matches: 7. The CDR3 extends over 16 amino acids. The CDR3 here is CASSFYSGGGTGELFF. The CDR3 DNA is TGTGCCAGCAGTTTCTATAGCGGGGGAGGGACCGGGGAGCTGTTTTTT.

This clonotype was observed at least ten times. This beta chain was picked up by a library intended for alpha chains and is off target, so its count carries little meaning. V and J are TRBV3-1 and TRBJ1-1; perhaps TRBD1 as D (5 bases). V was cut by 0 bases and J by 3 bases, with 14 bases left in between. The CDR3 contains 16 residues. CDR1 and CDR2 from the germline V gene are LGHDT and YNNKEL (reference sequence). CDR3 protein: CASSQEGRGWDTEAFF. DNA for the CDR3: TGTGCCAGCAGCCAAGAAGGTCGGGGCTGGGACACTGAAGCTTTCTTT.

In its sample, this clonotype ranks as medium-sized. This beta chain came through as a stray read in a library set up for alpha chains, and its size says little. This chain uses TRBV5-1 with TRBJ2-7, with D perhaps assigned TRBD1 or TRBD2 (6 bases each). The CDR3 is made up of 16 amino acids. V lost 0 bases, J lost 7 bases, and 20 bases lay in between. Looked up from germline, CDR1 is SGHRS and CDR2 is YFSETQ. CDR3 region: CASSLAFGPGAREQYF. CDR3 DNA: TGCGCCAGCAGCTTGGCCTTCGGTCCGGGGGCAAGGGAGCAGTACTTC.

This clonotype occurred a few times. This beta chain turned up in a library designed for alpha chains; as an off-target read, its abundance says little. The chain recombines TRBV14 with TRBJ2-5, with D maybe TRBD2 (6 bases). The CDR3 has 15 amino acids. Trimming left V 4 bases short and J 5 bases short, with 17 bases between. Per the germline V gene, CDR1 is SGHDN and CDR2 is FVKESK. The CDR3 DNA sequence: TGTGCCAGCAGCCCCCTCGGAGGGGCAGGTGAGACCCAGTACTTC. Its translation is CASSPLGGAGETQYF.

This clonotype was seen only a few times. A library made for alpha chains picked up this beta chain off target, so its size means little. CDR3 amino acids: CASSLGGLGSNSPLHF. The CDR3 DNA reads TGTGCCAGCAGCTTAGGAGGACTTGGATCCAATTCACCCCTCCACTTT. The chain couples TRBV5-5 to TRBJ1-6, with unresolved D. The CDR3 length is 16 residues. The V and J ends lost 2 bases and 7 bases respectively, with 16 bases between them. Germline CDR1 reads SGHKS; CDR2 reads YYEKEE (reference sequence).

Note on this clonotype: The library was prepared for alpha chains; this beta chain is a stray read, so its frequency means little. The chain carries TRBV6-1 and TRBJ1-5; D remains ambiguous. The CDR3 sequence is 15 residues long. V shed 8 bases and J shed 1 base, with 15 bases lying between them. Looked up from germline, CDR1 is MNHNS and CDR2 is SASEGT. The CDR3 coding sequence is TGTGCCAGCCAACACGAGGGAACGAGCAATCAGCCCCAGCATTTT. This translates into CASQHEGTSNQPQHF.

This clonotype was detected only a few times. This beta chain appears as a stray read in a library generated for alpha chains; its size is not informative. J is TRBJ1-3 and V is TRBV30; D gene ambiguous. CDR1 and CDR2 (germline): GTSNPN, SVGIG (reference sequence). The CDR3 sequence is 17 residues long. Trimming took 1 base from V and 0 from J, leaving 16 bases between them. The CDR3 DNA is TGTGCCTGGAGTGACCCCAAACGGGGTCTCTCTGGAAACACCATATATTTT. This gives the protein CAWSDPKRGLSGNTIYF.

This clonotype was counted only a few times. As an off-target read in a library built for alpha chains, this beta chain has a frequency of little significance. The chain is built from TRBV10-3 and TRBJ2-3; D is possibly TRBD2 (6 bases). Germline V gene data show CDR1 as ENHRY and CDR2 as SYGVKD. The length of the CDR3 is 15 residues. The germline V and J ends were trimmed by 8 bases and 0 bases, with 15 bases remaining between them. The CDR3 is CAISGTPPSTDTQYF. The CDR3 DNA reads TGTGCCATCTCCGGGACTCCGCCTAGCACAGATACGCAGTATTTT.

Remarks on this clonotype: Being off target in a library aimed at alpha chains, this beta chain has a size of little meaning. The CDR3 loop is CASSPSGTPSDTQYF. CDR3 bases: TGTGCCAGCAGTCCCTCCGGGACCCCGTCGGATACGCAGTATTTT. The chain is built from TRBV28 and TRBJ2-3, with D tentatively TRBD1 or TRBD2 (5 bases each). Trimming took 5 bases from V and 6 from J, leaving 18 bases between them. Germline CDR1 MDHEN, CDR2 SYDVKM. The CDR3 has 15 amino acids.

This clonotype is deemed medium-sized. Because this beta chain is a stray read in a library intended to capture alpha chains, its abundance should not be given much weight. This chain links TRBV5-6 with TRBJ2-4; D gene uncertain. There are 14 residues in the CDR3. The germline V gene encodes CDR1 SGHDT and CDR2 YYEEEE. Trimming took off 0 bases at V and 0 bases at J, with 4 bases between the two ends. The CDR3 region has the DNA TGTGCCAGCAGCTTGGGCAAAGCCAAAAACATTCAGTACTTC. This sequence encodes CASSLGKAKNIQYF. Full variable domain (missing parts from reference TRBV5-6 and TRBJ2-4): DAGVTQSPTHLIKTRGQQVTLRCSPKSGHDTVSWYQQALGQGPQFIFQYYEEEERQRGNFPDRFSGHQFPNYSSELNVNALLLGDSALYLCASSLGKAKNIQYFGAGTRLSVL.

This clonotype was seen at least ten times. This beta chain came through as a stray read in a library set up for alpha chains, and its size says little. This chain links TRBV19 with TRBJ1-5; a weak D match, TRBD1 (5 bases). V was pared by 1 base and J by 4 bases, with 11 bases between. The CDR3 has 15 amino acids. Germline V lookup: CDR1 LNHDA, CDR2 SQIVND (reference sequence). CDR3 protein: CASSIVGAPNQPQHF. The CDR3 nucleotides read TGTGCCAGTAGTATAGTAGGGGCCCCTAATCAGCCCCAGCATTTT.

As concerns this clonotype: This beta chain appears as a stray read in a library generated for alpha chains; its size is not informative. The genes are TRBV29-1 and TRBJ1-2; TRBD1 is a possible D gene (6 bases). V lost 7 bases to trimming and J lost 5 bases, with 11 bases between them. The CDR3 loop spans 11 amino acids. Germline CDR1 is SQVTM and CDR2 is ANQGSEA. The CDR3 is CSAGEEYGYTF. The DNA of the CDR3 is TGCAGCGCAGGGGAAGAATATGGCTACACCTTC.